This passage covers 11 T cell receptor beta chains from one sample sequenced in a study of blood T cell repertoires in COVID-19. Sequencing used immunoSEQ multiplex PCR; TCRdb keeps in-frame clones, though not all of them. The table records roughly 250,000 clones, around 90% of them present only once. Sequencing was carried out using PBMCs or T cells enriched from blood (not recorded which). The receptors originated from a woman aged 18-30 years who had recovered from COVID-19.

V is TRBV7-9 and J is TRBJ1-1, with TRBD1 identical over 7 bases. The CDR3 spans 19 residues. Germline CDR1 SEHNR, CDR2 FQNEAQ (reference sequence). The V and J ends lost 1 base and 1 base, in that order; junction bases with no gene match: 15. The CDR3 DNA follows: TGTGCCAGCAGCTTAGGGGGGTTGAGACAGGGCGTATGGAACACTGAAGCTTTCTTT. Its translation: CASSLGGLRQGVWNTEAFF.

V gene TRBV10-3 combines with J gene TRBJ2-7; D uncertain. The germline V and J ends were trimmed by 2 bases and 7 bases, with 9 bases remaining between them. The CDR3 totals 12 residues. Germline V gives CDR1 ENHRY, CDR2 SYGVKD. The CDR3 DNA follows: TGTGCCATCAGTGAGGGAGACTTTGAGCAGTACTTC. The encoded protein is CAISEGDFEQYF.

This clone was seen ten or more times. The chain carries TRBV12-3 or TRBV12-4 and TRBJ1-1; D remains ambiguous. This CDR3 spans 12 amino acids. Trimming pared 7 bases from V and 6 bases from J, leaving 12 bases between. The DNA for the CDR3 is TGTGCCAGCACCGATAGCCCCTCTGAAGCTTTCTTT. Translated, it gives CASTDSPSEAFF.

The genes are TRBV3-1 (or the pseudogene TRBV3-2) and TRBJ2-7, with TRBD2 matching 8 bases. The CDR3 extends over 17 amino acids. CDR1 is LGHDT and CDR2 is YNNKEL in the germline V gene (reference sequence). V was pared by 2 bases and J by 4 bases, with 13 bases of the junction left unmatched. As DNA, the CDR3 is TGTGCCAGCAGCCAACCCTCTAGCGGGCTCGGGGGTTACGAGCAGTACTTC. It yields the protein CASSQPSSGLGGYEQYF.

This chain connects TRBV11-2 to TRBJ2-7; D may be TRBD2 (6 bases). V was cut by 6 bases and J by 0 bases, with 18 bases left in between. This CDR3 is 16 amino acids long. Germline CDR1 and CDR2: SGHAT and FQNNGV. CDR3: CASRQPGGKNSYEQYF. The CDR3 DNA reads TGTGCCAGCAGGCAACCCGGGGGTAAAAACTCCTACGAGCAGTACTTC.

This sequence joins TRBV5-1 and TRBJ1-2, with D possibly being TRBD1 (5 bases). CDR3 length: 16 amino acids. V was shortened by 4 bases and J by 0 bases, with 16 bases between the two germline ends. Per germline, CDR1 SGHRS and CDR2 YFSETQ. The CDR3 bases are TGCGCCAGCAGCGGTCAGGGCGTCCCCACTAACTATGGCTACACCTTC. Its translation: CASSGQGVPTNYGYTF. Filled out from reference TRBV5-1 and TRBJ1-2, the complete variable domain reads KAGVTQTPRYLIKTRGQQVTLSCSPISGHRSVSWYQQTPGQGLQFLFEYFSETQRNKGNFPGRFSGRQFSNSRSEMNVSTLELGDSALYLCASSGQGVPTNYGYTFGSGTRLTVV.

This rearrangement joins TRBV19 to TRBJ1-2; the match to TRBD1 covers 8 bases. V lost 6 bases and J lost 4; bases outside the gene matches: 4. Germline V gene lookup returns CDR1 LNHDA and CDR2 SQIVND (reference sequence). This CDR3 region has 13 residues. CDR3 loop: CASRDRVGYGYTF. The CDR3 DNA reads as TGTGCCAGTAGGGACAGGGTCGGCTATGGCTACACCTTC.

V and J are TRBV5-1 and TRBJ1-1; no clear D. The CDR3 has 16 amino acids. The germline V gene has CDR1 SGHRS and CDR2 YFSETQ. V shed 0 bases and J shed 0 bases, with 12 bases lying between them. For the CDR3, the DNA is TGCGCCAGCAGCTTGGACCCAGTAAACATGAACACTGAAGCTTTCTTT. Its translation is CASSLDPVNMNTEAFF.

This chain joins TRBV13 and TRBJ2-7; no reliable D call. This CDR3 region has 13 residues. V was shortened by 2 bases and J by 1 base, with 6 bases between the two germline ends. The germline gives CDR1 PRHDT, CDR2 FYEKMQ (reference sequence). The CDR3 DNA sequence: TGTGCCAGCAGCTTATTAGCTTCCTACGAGCAGTACTTC. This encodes CASSLLASYEQYF.

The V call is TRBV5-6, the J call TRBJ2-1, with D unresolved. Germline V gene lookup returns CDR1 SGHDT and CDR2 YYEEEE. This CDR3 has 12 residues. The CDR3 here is CRGLPSYNEQFF. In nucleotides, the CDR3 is TGTCGTGGGCTGCCTTCCTACAATGAGCAGTTCTTC.

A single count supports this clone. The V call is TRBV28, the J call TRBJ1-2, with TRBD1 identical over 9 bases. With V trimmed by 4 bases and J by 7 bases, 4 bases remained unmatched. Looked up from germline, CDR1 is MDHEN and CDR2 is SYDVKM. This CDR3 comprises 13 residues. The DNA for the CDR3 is TGTGCCAGCAGTTCTACAGGGGGCGTTGGCTACACCTTC. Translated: CASSSTGGVGYTF.